These 8 T cell receptor beta chains originate from one sample sequenced in a study of identical twins. TCRdb reprocessed the 5' RACE reads via MiXCR and lists one record per CDR3 protein. The repertoire holds approximately 630,000 distinct CDR3 sequences, with 7.1% as singletons. This same sample was also taken into another study, of yellow fever vaccine responses in identical twins.

The specimen was PBMCs. The origin of the receptors is a woman between 18 and 29 years old in good health.

The chain couples TRBV20-1 to TRBJ1-1; D is ambiguous. The V gene's germline CDR1 is DFQATT and CDR2 SNEGSKA (reference sequence). V lost 8 bases and J 1 base, leaving 8 bases between the germline ends. This CDR3 region has 11 residues. CDR3 region: CSQNRNTEAFF. CDR3 DNA: TGCAGTCAGAACAGGAACACTGAAGCTTTCTTT.

This clonotype was detected only a few times. V gene TRBV9 combines with J gene TRBJ1-1; no clear D gene. The CDR3 is 14 residues long. The germline gives CDR1 SGDLS, CDR2 YYNGEE. The ends were cut back, 0 bases at V and 4 bases at J, with 10 bases in the middle. The CDR3 spells CASSVGGIGTEAFF. CDR3 DNA sequence: TGTGCCAGCAGCGTAGGAGGGATCGGCACTGAAGCTTTCTTT.

CDR3 bases: TGCGCCAGCAGCCCACGGACAGACCGCTCTACGCAGTATTTT. This codes for CASSPRTDRSTQYF. The gene calls are TRBV5-1 and TRBJ2-3, with TRBD1 as a possible D gene (6 bases). Trimming shortened V by 4 bases and J by 8 bases, and 17 bases separated the two germline ends. Germline CDR1 SGHRS, CDR2 YFSETQ. The CDR3 contains 14 residues.

This clonotype was observed at least ten times. The chain links TRBV2 to TRBJ1-4; maybe TRBD1 (6 bases). The germline gives CDR1 SNHLY, CDR2 FYNNEI. Deletions cut 7 bases from V and 3 bases from J, with 15 bases between. This CDR3 is 15 amino acids long. The DNA of the CDR3 is TGTGCCAGCATGAAAAGACAGGCCTCTAATGAAAAACTGTTTTTT. It encodes CASMKRQASNEKLFF.

A few counts support this clonotype. The rearrangement links TRBV12-3 or TRBV12-4 to TRBJ1-1; D uncertain. Trimming pared 7 bases from V and 0 bases from J, leaving 15 bases between. This CDR3 has 15 residues. The CDR3 is CASTTMGNLNTEAFF. CDR3 sequence (DNA): TGTGCCAGCACCACAATGGGGAATTTGAACACTGAAGCTTTCTTT.

This clonotype has more than one count but fewer than ten. The chain has TRBV5-6 and TRBJ2-1, with D unresolved. Germline CDR1 reads SGHDT; CDR2 reads YYEEEE. The germline V and J ends were trimmed by 4 bases and 3 bases, with 5 bases remaining between them. This CDR3 contains 12 residues. The CDR3 DNA sequence: TGTGCCAGCAGCGAGTACTACAATGAGCAGTTCTTC. As protein: CASSEYYNEQFF. The variable domain in full, completed from reference TRBV5-6 and TRBJ2-1, reads DAGVTQSPTHLIKTRGQQVTLRCSPKSGHDTVSWYQQALGQGPQFIFQYYEEEERQRGNFPDRFSGHQFPNYSSELNVNALLLGDSALYLCASSEYYNEQFFGPGTRLTVL.

There are many counts of this clonotype. The chain links TRBV28 to TRBJ1-1; perhaps TRBD1 as D (6 bases). V lost 3 bases and J lost 3, with 11 bases in between. Germline assignment: CDR1 MDHEN and CDR2 SYDVKM. The CDR3 runs to 14 residues. The CDR3 region has the DNA TGTGCCAGCAGTTTGCCCGGGACATACACTGAAGCTTTCTTT. Residues: CASSLPGTYTEAFF.

The chain carries TRBV6-4 and TRBJ2-2, with 10 bases that match TRBD1. The CDR3 is 14 amino acids. V trimming: 6 bases; J trimming: 5 bases; junction bases outside the gene matches: 3. CDR1 is MRHNA and CDR2 is SNTAGT in the germline V gene. The CDR3 DNA sequence: TGTGCCAGCAGAGGGACAGGGGAAACCGGGGAGCTGTTTTTT. Translated: CASRGTGETGELFF.